A selection of T cell receptor beta chains follows, all from one sample in a study of T cell responses to AZD1222 COVID-19 vaccine. Assay used: immunoSEQ multiplex PCR; TCRdb lists only in-frame clones, some missing. The sample includes some 110,000 clones, around 94% of them seen just once. The sample was peripheral blood, taken 28 days after the second AZD1222 dose. The receptors derive from an adult who received the AZD1222 COVID-19 vaccine. CDR3s leave out the opening cysteine and the closing phenylalanine or tryptophan.

CDR3aa | len | j_gene | v_gene
AFKPGTSNNEQF | 12 | TRBJ2-1 | TRBV19
ASRTVNEKLF | 10 | TRBJ1-4 | TRBV28
ASSPGQGNYGYT | 12 | TRBJ1-2 | TRBV18
ASSYRTGGGWFEQY | 14 | TRBJ2-7 | TRBV6-5
ASSLVSGVVVNEQF | 14 | TRBJ2-1 | TRBV7-9
ASSPRTSGGYEQY | 13 | TRBJ2-7 | TRBV7-2
SVESQGGGYT | 10 | TRBJ1-2 | TRBV29-1
ASSLGLGLQGSDTQY | 15 | TRBJ2-3 | TRBV7-9
ASSLETGTSLL | 11 | TRBJ2-1 | TRBV7-8
SASGRRYGYT | 10 | TRBJ1-2 | TRBV20-1
ASSRAETQY | 9 | TRBJ2-5 | TRBV19
ASRPAGNYEQY | 11 | TRBJ2-7 | TRBV28
ASSPGTLNTGELF | 13 | TRBJ2-2 | TRBV2
ASSLAVPGETQY | 12 | TRBJ2-5 | TRBV5-1
ASSLFGDTQY | 10 | TRBJ2-3 | TRBV7-3
ASSLFGREGEAF | 12 | TRBJ1-1 | TRBV7-3
SAGPGTGSNPINNEQF | 16 | TRBJ2-1 | TRBV29-1
ASTHLEGPIETQY | 13 | TRBJ2-5 | TRBV6-5
ASSLRLVSGNTIY | 13 | TRBJ1-3 | TRBV27
ASSPRDPATNEKLF | 14 | TRBJ1-4 | TRBV18
ASRQGWYGYT | 10 | TRBJ1-2 | TRBV12-3/TRBV12-4
ASSQAARGPTGELF | 14 | TRBJ2-2 | TRBV4-2
ASSLGLNTEAF | 11 | TRBJ1-1 | TRBV5-1
TSSPIGAGGGTDTQY | 15 | TRBJ2-3 | TRBV1
ASSYGGQQETQY | 12 | TRBJ2-5 | TRBV6-5
ASGGGTDTQY | 10 | TRBJ2-3 | TRBV13
ASSNMNTEAF | 10 | TRBJ1-1 | TRBV28
ASSGQFLPSEQY | 12 | TRBJ2-7 | TRBV2
ASSYGGLAGWDTQY | 14 | TRBJ2-3 | TRBV6-6
ASSLWDREAF | 10 | TRBJ1-1 | TRBV28
ASSLGEGGYT | 10 | TRBJ1-2 | TRBV6-6
ASSPWREAGEQY | 12 | TRBJ2-7 | TRBV18
SPYRGTGDVDTQY | 13 | TRBJ2-3 | TRBV29-1
ASSPLAGTDTQY | 12 | TRBJ2-3 | TRBV5-4
ASSPTVAVLDEQF | 13 | TRBJ2-1 | TRBV3-1/TRBV3-2
AWSDGFLNSPLH | 12 | TRBJ1-6 | TRBV30
ASSLVAGRENEQY | 13 | TRBJ2-7 | TRBV7-8
ASSLADEQY | 9 | TRBJ2-7 | TRBV28
ASSGTGGNQPQH | 12 | TRBJ1-5 | TRBV2
ASSLSVGTVPGELF | 14 | TRBJ2-2 | TRBV27
ASSRKREVAYEQY | 13 | TRBJ2-7 | TRBV10-1
ASSPLTSGHPRAGELF | 16 | TRBJ2-2 | TRBV18
ASSSPVAGITDTQY | 14 | TRBJ2-3 | TRBV27
ASSWGANTEAF | 11 | TRBJ1-1 | TRBV12-3/TRBV12-4
ASSPEGGRNYEQY | 13 | TRBJ2-7 | TRBV18
ASSLDPLSNTEAF | 13 | TRBJ1-1 | TRBV7-2
ASSSSGSYNEQF | 12 | TRBJ2-1 | TRBV13
ASSSGTSGSRDTQY | 14 | TRBJ2-3 | TRBV28
ASRVSQVTYGYT | 12 | TRBJ1-2 | TRBV27
ASKRTGTTEAF | 11 | TRBJ1-1 | TRBV7-3
ASSRGTTQGGAGNTIY | 16 | TRBJ1-3 | TRBV13
ASSFAGANVLT | 11 | TRBJ2-6 | TRBV7-8
ASSTPQGGTQPQH | 13 | TRBJ1-5 | TRBV28
ASSLSGSSNTGELF | 14 | TRBJ2-2 | TRBV5-1
ASSQVTSGKNIQY | 13 | TRBJ2-4 | TRBV4-2